These 4 T cell receptor beta chains share one sample of origin, sequenced in a study of T cell repertoires in cytomegalovirus infection. What these receptors recognize is not known. TCRdb re-called the reads with MiXCR, one entry per CDR3 protein. This table has fewer than 1,000,000 distinct CDR3 sequences, 30% to 40% appearing once. The sample was cultured CD8+ T cells from PBMCs, taken from culture after CMV antigen stimulation. The origin of the receptors is a human donor in good health (CMV status not recorded). Some clones in this sample may be carry-over from other donors' samples.

This clonotype appeared a few times. V and J are TRBV27 and TRBJ2-5; 7 bases are shared with TRBD2. This CDR3 spans 12 amino acids. The germline V gene has CDR1 MNHEY and CDR2 SMNVEV (reference sequence). V trimming: 6 bases; J trimming: 5 bases; junction bases outside the gene matches: 3. For the CDR3, the DNA is TGTGCCAGCAGGCGGGGGTATGAGACCCAGTACTTC. Its translation: CASRRGYETQYF.

The chain is built from TRBV24-1 and TRBJ1-5; D may be TRBD1 (6 bases). CDR1 and CDR2 (germline): KGHDR, SFDVKD. V shed 9 bases and J shed 1 base, with 9 bases lying between them. The CDR3 extends over 13 amino acids. CDR3: CATQTGSNQPQHF. DNA for the CDR3: TGTGCCACCCAAACAGGGAGCAATCAGCCCCAGCATTTT.

The rearrangement joins TRBV28 to TRBJ2-7; 7 bases align to TRBD2. V lost 2 bases to trimming and J lost 3 bases; unmatched junction nucleotides: 1. Germline loops: CDR1 MDHEN, CDR2 SYDVKM. The CDR3 is made up of 13 amino acids. In DNA form, the CDR3 reads TGTGCCAGCAGTTTACGCGGGGGCTACGAGCAGTACGTC. Protein: CASSLRGGYEQYV.

This clonotype was detected only a few times. The J gene is TRBJ2-3, the V gene TRBV28; 7 nucleotides align to TRBD2. CDR3 length equals 21 residues. Losses at the gene ends were 4 bases for V and 2 bases for J; bases not matched to a gene: 24. Germline loops: CDR1 MDHEN, CDR2 SYDVKM. The CDR3, as DNA: TGTGCCAGCAGTTCCCCCTCCCCATTAACCGGGACTACCACCTCCACAGATACGCAGTATTTT. Encoded protein: CASSSPSPLTGTTTSTDTQYF.